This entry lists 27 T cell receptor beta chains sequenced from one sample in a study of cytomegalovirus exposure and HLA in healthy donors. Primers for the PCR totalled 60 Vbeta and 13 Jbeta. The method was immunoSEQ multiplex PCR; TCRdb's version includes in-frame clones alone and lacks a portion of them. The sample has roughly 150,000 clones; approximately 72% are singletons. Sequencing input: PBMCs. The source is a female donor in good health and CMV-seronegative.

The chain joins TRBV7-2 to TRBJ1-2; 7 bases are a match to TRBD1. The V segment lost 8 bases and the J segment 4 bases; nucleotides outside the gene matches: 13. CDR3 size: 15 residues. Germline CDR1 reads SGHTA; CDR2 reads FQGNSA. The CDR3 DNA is TGTGCCAGCGGGGCCTTAGGGGACAGCCTCTATGGCTACACCTTC. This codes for CASGALGDSLYGYTF.

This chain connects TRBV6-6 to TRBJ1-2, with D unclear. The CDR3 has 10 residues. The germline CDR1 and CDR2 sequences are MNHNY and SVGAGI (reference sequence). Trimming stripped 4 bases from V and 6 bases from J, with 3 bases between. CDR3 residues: CASSSNGYTF. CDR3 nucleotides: TGTGCCAGCAGTTCTAATGGCTACACCTTC.

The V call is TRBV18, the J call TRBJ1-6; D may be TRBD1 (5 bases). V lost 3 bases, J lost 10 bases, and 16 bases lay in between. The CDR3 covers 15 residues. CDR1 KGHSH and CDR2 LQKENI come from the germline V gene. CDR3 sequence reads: CASSPLGGNSSPLHF. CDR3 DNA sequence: TGTGCCAGCTCACCCCTGGGGGGGAACTCCTCACCCCTCCACTTT.

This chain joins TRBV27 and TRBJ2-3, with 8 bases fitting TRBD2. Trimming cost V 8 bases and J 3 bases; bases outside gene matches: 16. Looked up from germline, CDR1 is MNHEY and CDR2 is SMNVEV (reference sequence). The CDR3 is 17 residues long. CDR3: CASFYTESGRETDTQYF. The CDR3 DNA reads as TGTGCCAGCTTCTACACCGAAAGCGGGAGAGAAACAGATACGCAGTATTTT.

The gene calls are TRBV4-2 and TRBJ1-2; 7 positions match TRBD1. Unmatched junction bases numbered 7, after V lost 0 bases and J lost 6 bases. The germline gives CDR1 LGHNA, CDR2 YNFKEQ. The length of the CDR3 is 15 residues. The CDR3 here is CASSQDLDRRNGYTF. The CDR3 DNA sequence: TGTGCCAGCAGCCAAGATCTGGACAGGAGGAATGGCTACACCTTC.

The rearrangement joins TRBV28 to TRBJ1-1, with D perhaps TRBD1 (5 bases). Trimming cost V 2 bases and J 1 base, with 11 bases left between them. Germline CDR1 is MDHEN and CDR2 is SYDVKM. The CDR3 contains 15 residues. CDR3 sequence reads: CASSLVRQGNTEAFF. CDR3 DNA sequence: TGTGCCAGCAGTTTAGTCCGGCAGGGGAACACTGAAGCTTTCTTT.

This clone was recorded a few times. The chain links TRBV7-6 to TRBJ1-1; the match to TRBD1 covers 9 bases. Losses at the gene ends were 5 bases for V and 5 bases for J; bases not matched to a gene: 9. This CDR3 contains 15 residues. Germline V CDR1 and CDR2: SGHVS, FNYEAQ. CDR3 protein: CASSDNRGRSTEAFF. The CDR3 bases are TGTGCCAGCAGCGACAACAGGGGGCGAAGTACTGAAGCTTTCTTT.

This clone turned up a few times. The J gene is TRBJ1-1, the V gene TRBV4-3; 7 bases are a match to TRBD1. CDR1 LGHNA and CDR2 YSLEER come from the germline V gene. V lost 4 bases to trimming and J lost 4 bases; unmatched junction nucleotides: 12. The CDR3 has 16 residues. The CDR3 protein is CASSRGTQGLGTEAFF. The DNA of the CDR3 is TGCGCCAGCAGCCGGGGAACACAGGGGCTGGGCACTGAAGCTTTCTTT.

The CDR3 here is CASSPRDYSNQPQHF. CDR3 DNA: TGTGCCAGCAGCCCGCGGGATTATAGCAATCAGCCCCAGCATTTT. This rearrangement joins TRBV7-2 to TRBJ1-5, with D unclear. CDR3 length: 15 residues. Germline V gene data show CDR1 as SGHTA and CDR2 as FQGNSA. V dropped 5 bases and J dropped 0 bases, with 11 bases sitting between them.

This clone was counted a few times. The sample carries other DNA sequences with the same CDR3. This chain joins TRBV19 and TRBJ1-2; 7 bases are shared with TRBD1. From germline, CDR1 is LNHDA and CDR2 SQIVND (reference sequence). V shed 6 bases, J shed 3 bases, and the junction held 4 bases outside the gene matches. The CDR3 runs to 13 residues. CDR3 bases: TGTGCCAGTAGGCGAACAGGGGACTATGGCTACACCTTC. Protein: CASRRTGDYGYTF.

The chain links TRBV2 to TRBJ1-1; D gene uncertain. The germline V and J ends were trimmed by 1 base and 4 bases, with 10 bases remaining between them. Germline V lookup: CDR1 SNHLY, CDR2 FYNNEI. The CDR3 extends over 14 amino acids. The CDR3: CASSEGRGGTEAFF. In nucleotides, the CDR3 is TGTGCCAGCAGTGAAGGGCGGGGTGGCACTGAAGCTTTCTTT. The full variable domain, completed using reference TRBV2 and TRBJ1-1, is EPEVTQTPSHQVTQMGQEVILRCVPISNHLYFYWYRQILGQKVEFLVSFYNNEISEKSEIFDDQFSVERPDGSNFTLKIRSTKLEDSAMYFCASSEGRGGTEAFFGQGTRLTVV.

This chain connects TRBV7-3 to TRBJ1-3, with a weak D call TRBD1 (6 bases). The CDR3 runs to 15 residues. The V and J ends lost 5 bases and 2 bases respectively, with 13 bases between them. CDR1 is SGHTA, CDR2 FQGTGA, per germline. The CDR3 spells CASSATGQPGNTIYF. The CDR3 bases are TGTGCCAGCAGCGCCACGGGACAACCTGGAAACACCATATATTTT.

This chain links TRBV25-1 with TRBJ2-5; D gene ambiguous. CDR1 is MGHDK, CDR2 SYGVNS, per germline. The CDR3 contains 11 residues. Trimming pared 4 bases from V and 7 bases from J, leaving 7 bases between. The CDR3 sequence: CASSVPGTQYF. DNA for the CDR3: TGTGCCAGCAGTGTCCCGGGGACCCAGTACTTC. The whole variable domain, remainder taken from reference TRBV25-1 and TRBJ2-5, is EADIYQTPRYLVIGTGKKITLECSQTMGHDKMYWYQQDPGMELHLIHYSYGVNSTEKGDLSSESTVSRIRTEHFPLTLESARPSHTSQYLCASSVPGTQYFGPGTRLLVL.

DNA of the CDR3: TGTGCCAGCAGTGTTGGCTCAACCTACGAGCAGTACTTC. Amino acids: CASSVGSTYEQYF. The chain couples TRBV2 to TRBJ2-7; D unresolved. CDR1 SNHLY and CDR2 FYNNEI come from the germline V gene. The CDR3 spans 13 residues. V was shortened by 4 bases and J by 2 bases, with 9 bases between the two germline ends.

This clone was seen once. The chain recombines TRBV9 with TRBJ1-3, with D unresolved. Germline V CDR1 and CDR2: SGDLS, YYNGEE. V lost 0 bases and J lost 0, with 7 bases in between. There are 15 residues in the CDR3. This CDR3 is CASSVESSSGNTIYF. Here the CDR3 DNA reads TGTGCCAGCAGCGTAGAGTCTAGCTCTGGAAACACCATATATTTT.

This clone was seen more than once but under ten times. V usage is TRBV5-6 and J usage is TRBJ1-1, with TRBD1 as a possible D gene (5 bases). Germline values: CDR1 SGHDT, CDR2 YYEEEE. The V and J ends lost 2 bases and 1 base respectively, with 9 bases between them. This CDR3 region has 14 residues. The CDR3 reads CASSFYGGNTEAFF. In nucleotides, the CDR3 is TGTGCCAGCAGCTTTTACGGGGGGAACACTGAAGCTTTCTTT.

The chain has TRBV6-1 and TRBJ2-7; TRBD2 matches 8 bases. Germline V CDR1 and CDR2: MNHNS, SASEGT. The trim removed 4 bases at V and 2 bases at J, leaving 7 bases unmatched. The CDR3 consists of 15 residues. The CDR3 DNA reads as TGTGCCAGCAGTGCGGGGGGGGAATTTCCCTACGAGCAGTACTTC. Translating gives CASSAGGEFPYEQYF.

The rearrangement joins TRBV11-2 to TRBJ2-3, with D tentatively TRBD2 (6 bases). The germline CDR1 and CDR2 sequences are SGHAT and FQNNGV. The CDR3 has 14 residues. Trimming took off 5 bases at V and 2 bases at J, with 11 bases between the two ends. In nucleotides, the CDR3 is TGTGCCAGCAGCCCTAGACTAGTCACAGATACGCAGTATTTT. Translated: CASSPRLVTDTQYF.

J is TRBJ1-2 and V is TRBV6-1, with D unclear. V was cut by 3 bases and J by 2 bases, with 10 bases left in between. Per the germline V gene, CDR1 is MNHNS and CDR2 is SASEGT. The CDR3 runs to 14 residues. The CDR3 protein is CASSDGVWNYGYTF. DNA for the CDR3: TGTGCCAGCAGTGATGGAGTATGGAACTATGGCTACACCTTC.

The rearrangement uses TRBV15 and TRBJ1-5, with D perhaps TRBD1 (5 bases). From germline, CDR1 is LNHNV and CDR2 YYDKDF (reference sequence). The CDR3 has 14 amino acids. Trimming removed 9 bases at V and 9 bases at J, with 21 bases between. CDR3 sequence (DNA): TGTGCCACTGCTCAGGGTAACTCTGTGAGGCCCCAGCATTTT. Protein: CATAQGNSVRPQHF.

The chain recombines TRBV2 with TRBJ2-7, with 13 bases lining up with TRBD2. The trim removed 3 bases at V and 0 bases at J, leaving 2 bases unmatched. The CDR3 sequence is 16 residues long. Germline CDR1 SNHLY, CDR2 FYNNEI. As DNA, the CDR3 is TGTGCCAGCAGTGAGAGACTAGCGGGGGGCTCCTACGAGCAGTACTTC. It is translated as CASSERLAGGSYEQYF.

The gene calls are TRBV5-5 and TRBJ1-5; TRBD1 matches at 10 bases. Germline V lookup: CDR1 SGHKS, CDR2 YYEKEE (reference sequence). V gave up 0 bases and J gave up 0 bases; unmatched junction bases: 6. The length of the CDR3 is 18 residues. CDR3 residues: CASSLADRGPYSNQPQHF. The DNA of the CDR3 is TGTGCCAGCAGCTTGGCCGACAGGGGGCCATATAGCAATCAGCCCCAGCATTTT.

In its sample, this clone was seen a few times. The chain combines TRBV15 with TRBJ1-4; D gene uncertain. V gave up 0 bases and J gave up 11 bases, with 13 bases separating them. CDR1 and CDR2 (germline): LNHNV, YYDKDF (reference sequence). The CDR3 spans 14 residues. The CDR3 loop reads CATSRDRDWEKLFF. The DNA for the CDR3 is TGTGCCACCAGCAGAGATAGGGATTGGGAGAAACTGTTTTTT.

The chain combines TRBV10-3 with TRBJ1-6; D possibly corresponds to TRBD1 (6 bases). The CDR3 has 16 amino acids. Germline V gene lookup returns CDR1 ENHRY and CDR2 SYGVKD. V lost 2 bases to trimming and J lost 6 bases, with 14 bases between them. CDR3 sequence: CAISEVRGGGNSPLHF. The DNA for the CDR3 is TGTGCCATCAGTGAGGTTCGAGGGGGTGGTAATTCACCCCTCCACTTT.

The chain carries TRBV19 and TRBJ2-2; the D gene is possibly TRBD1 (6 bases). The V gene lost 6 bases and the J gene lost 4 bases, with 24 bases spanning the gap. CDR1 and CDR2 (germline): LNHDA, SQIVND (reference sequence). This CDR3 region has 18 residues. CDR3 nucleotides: TGTGCCAGTAGACCCGGGGCCCTACAGGGCAGAGGCACCGGGGAGCTGTTTTTT. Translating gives CASRPGALQGRGTGELFF.

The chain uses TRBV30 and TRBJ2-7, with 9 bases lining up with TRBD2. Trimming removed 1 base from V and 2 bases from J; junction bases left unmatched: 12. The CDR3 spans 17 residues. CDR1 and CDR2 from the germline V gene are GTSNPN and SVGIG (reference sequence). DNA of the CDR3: TGTGCCTGGAGTGAGGGTTGGACTAGCGCCGTAACCTACGAGCAGTACTTC. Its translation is CAWSEGWTSAVTYEQYF.

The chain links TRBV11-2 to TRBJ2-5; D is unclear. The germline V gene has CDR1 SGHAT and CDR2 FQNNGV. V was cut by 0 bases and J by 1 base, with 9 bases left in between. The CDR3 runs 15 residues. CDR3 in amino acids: CASSLEAGFQETQYF. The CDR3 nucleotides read TGTGCCAGCAGCTTAGAGGCTGGCTTCCAAGAGACCCAGTACTTC.